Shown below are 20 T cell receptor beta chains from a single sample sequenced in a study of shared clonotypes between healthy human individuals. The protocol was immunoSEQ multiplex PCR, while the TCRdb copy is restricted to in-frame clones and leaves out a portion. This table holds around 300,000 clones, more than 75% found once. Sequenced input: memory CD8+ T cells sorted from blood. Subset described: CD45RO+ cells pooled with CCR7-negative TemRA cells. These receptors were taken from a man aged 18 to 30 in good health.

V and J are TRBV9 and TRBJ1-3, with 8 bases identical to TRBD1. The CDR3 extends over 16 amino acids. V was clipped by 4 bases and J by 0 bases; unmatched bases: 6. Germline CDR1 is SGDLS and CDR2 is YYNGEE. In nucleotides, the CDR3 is TGTGCCAGCAGCCTGAACGACAGGGGCTCTGGAAACACCATATATTTT. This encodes CASSLNDRGSGNTIYF.

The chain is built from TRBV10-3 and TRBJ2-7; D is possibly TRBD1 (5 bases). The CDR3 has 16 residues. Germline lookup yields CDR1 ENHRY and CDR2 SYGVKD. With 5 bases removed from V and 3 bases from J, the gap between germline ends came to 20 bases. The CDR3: CAISLSREQPNYEQYF. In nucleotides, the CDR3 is TGTGCCATCAGTCTGTCCAGGGAACAACCCAACTACGAGCAGTACTTC.

The CDR3 here is CASSPRGRSQETQYF. The CDR3 DNA reads TGTGCCAGCAGCCCCCGGGGGCGGTCCCAAGAGACCCAGTACTTC. V and J are TRBV7-3 and TRBJ2-5; D may match TRBD1 or TRBD2 (6 bases each). The CDR3 contains 15 residues. Germline loops: CDR1 SGHTA, CDR2 FQGTGA. Trimming removed 5 bases from V and 1 base from J, with 14 bases in between.

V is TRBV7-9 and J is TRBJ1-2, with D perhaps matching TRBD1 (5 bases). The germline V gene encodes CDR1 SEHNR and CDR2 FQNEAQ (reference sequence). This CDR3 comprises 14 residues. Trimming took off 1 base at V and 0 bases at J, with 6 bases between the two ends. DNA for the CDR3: TGTGCCAGCAGCTTAGGGACACCTAACTATGGCTACACCTTC. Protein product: CASSLGTPNYGYTF.

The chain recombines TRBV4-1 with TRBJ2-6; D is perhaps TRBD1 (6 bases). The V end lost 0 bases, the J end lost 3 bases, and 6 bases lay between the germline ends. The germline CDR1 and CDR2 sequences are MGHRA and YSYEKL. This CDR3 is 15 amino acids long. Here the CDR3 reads CASSQDRGGANVLTF. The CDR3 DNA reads TGCGCCAGCAGCCAAGACAGGGGTGGGGCCAACGTCCTGACTTTC.

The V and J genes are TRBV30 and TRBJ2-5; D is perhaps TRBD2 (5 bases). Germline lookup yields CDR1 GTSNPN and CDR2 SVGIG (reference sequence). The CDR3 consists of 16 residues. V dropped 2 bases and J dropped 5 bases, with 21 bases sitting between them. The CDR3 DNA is TGTGCCTGGAGTACAGTGGGATGGCGGGTCCGGGAGACCCAGTACTTC. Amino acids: CAWSTVGWRVRETQYF.

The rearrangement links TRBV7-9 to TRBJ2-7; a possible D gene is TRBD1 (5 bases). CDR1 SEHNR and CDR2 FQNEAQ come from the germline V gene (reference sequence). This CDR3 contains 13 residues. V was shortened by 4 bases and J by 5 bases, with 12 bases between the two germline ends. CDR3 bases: TGTGCCAGCAGCTCCCAGGGTCCTAACGAGCAGTACTTC. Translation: CASSSQGPNEQYF.

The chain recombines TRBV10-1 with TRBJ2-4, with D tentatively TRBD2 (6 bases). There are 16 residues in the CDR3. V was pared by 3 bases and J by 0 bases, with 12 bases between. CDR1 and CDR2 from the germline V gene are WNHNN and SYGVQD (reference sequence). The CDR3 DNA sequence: TGCGCCAGCAGTGAAGGAGGGGAAGGAGCCAAAAACATTCAGTACTTC. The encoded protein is CASSEGGEGAKNIQYF.

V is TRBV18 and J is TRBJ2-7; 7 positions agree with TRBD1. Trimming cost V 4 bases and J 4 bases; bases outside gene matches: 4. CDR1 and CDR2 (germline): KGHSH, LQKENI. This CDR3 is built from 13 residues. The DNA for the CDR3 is TGTGCCAGCTCACTAGCAGGGGGTTACGAGCAGTACTTC. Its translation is CASSLAGGYEQYF.

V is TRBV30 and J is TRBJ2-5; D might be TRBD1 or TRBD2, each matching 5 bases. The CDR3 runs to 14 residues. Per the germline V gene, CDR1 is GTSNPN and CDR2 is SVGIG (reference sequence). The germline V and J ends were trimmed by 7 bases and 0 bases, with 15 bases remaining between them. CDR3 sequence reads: CALNRDVHQETQYF. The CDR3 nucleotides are TGTGCCTTGAACCGGGACGTTCACCAAGAGACCCAGTACTTC.

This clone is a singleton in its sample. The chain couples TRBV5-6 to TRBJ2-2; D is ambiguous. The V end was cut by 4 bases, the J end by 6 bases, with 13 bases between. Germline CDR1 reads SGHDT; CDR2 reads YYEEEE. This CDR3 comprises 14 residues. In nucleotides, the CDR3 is TGTGCCAGCAGCACCTTAGAGAGGTCCGGGGAGCTGTTTTTT. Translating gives CASSTLERSGELFF.

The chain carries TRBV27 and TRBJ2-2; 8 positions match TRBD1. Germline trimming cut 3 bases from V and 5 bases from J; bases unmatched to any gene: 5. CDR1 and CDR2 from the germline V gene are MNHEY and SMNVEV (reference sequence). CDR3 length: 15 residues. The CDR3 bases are TGTGCCAGCAGTTTTGCCAGGGGGCCTACCGGGGAGCTGTTTTTT. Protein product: CASSFARGPTGELFF.

The CDR3 loop reads CASSLAGIPGDTQYF. The CDR3 DNA is TGTGCCAGCAGCTTAGCGGGGATCCCGGGAGATACGCAGTATTTT. The chain employs TRBV7-8 and TRBJ2-3; D unresolved. V lost 0 bases and J lost 5, with 12 bases in between. CDR1 SGHVS and CDR2 FQNEAQ come from the germline V gene. The CDR3 runs 15 residues. Based on the CDR3 plus reference TRBV7-8 and TRBJ2-3, the full variable domain is GAGVSQSPRYKVAKRGQDVALRCDPISGHVSLFWYQQALGQGPEFLTYFQNEAQLDKSGLPSDRFFAERPEGSVSTLKIQRTQQEDSAVYLCASSLAGIPGDTQYFGPGTRLTVL.

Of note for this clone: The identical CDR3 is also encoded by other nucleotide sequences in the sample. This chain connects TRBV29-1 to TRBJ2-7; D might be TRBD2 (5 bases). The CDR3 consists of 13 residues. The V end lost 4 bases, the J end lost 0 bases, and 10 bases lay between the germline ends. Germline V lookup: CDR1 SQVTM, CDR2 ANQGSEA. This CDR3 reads CSVAAGISYEQYF. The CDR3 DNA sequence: TGCAGCGTTGCCGCCGGGATCTCCTACGAGCAGTACTTC.

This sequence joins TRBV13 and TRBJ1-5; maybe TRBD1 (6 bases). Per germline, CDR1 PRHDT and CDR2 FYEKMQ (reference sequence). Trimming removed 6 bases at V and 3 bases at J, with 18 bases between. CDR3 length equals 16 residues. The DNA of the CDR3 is TGTGCCAGCAGATTACATATGGACAGTTACAATCAGCCCCAGCATTTT. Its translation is CASRLHMDSYNQPQHF.

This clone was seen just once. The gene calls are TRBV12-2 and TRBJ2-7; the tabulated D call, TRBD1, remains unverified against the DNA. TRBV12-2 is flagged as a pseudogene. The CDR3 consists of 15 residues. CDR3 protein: CASRLAGTSSYEQYF. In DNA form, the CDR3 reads TGTGCAAGTCGCTTAGCGGGCACGAGCTCCTACGAGCAGTACTTC.

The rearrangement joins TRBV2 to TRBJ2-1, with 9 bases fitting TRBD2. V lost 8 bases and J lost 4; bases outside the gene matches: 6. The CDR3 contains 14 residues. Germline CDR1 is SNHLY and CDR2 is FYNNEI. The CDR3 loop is CASAGLAPYNEQFF. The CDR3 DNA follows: TGTGCCAGCGCTGGACTAGCGCCTTACAATGAGCAGTTCTTC.

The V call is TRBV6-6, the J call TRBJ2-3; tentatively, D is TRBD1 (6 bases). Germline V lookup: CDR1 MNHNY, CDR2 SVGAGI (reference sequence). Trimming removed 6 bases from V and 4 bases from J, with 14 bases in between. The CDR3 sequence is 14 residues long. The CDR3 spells CASRASQGPDTQYF. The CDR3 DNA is TGTGCCAGCAGAGCCTCACAGGGCCCAGATACGCAGTATTTT.

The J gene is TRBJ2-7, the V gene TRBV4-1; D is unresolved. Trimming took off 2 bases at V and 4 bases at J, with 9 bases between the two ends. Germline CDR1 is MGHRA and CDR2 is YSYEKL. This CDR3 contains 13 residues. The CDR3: CASSQSDFYEQYF. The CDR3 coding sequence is TGCGCCAGCAGCCAATCCGATTTTTACGAGCAGTACTTC.

CDR3 loop: CASSLTSGGRELFF. The CDR3, as DNA: TGTGCCAGCAGCTTGACGTCAGGGGGAAGGGAGCTGTTTTTT. The chain links TRBV11-2 to TRBJ2-2; 7 nucleotides match TRBD1. Trimming removed 3 bases from V and 9 bases from J; junction bases left unmatched: 7. Germline loops: CDR1 SGHAT, CDR2 FQNNGV. This CDR3 region has 14 residues.